This T cell receptor (beta chain) was captured in a study of blood T cell repertoires in COVID-19. The protocol was immunoSEQ multiplex PCR, while the TCRdb copy is restricted to in-frame clones and leaves out a portion. The table records about 260,000 clones, around 86% of them present only once. Germline-derived CDR1 and CDR2 are SGDLS and YYNGEE. The V segment lost 3 bases and the J segment 2 bases; nucleotides outside the gene matches: 8. CDR3 length equals 16 residues. The rearrangement links TRBV9 to TRBJ2-3; 8 nucleotides match TRBD2. The sample consisted of peripheral blood. This receptor was obtained from a human donor in a cohort sampled during active COVID-19. CDR3 nucleotides: TGTGCCAGCAGCGGAAATAGCGGGACCAACACAGATACGCAGTATTTT. Translation: CASSGNSGTNTDTQYF.